The entry below describes one T cell receptor beta chain. This entry comes from a study of blood T cell repertoires in COVID-19. As for the study in general: The analysed material was cDNA or gDNA that came from T cells, B-cell-depleted T cells, or PBMCs.

As processed by the authors: Estimates of nucleated cell counts were drawn from the amplification of reference gene primers. This table comes from immunoSEQ multiplex PCR, and its TCRdb copy is limited to in-frame clones, with some not included. For V, J and clone size, that table is used; D and trimming come from the DNA. This table holds about 85,000 clones, 65% to 80% found once. Germline CDR1 reads LGHDT; CDR2 reads YNNKEL (reference sequence). The CDR3 length is 15 residues. V lost 3 bases, J lost 5 bases, and 9 bases stayed unmatched. The chain couples TRBV3-1 (or the pseudogene TRBV3-2) to TRBJ2-5; 7 bases agree with TRBD1. The sequenced material came from peripheral blood. The receptor comes from a man between 65 and 85 years old with acute or convalescent COVID-19. The CDR3 DNA is TGTGCCAGCAGCCAGCAGACAGGGCGAGAGGAGACCCAGTACTTC. This sequence encodes CASSQQTGREETQYF.